Listed below are T cell receptor beta chains from one sample, sequenced in a study of T cell changes during pregnancy in multiple sclerosis. Sequencing was performed with immunoSEQ multiplex PCR; in TCRdb, only in-frame clones are kept and a portion is missing. The profile covers tens of thousands of clones, with 93% appearing a single time and under 3% taken by the ten largest. Sequencing was performed on peripheral blood, taken in the second trimester of pregnancy. These receptors were collected from a female donor with multiple sclerosis, enrolled in a pregnancy study. The CDR3 runs from the conserved cysteine through the conserved F or W. A D gene is named only where the DNA matches it firmly. The size entry is marked missing in some rows and otherwise reads once, few, many or a size class.

D gene,J gene,clone size,V gene,CDR3 protein,CDR3 DNA
.,TRBJ2-2,once,TRBV2,CASGAIITGELFF,TGTGCCAGTGGGGCCATAATCACCGGGGAGCTGTTTTTT
.,TRBJ1-5,.,TRBV18,CASSPSDTNNQPQHF,TGTGCCAGCTCACCTTCGGACACCAACAATCAGCCCCAGCATTTT
.,TRBJ2-5,.,TRBV27,CASSPSGLGGETQYF,TGTGCCAGCAGCCCATCCGGGCTTGGAGGAGAGACCCAGTACTTC
TRBD1,TRBJ1-3,.,TRBV9,CASSVEGQGHTIYF,TGTGCCAGCAGCGTAGAGGGACAGGGTCACACCATATATTTT
.,TRBJ2-1,.,TRBV29-1,CSAGGVYNEQFF,TGCAGCGCCGGCGGGGTATACAATGAGCAGTTCTTC
TRBD1,TRBJ1-1,.,TRBV27,CASSLSGTGNTEAFF,TGTGCCAGCAGTTTATCCGGGACAGGGAACACTGAAGCTTTCTTT
.,TRBJ1-5,.,TRBV28,CASSPPGDGLRNQPQHF,TGTGCCAGCAGTCCTCCAGGGGATGGTCTTAGGAATCAGCCCCAGCATTTT
.,TRBJ2-5,.,TRBV29-1,CSVEYLAKTQETQYF,TGCAGCGTTGAATACCTAGCGAAAACCCAAGAGACCCAGTACTTC
.,TRBJ1-5,once,TRBV15,CATSRGRGPEQPQHF,TGTGCCACCAGCAGAGGGCGGGGGCCGGAGCAGCCCCAGCATTTT
TRBD2,TRBJ2-1,.,TRBV27,CASSYGRVINEQFF,TGTGCCAGCAGTTACGGGAGGGTTATAAATGAGCAGTTCTTC
.,TRBJ1-5,.,TRBV18,CASSPMRGQPQHF,TGTGCCAGCTCACCAATGAGAGGACAGCCCCAGCATTTT
TRBD1,TRBJ1-2,.,TRBV5-4,CASSSGTGGFGYTF,TGTGCCAGCAGCTCGGGAACAGGGGGCTTTGGCTACACCTTC
.,TRBJ2-5,once,TRBV6-9,CASSHPREETQYF,TGTGCCAGCAGTCACCCTAGAGAAGAGACCCAGTACTTC
TRBD1,TRBJ2-7,once,TRBV6-1,CASSPGQGGYEQYF,TGTGCCAGCAGTCCGGGACAGGGGGGTTACGAGCAGTACTTC
TRBD2,TRBJ2-2,.,TRBV6-1,CASSLYTGGRGELFF,TGTGCCAGCAGTCTATACACGGGGGGGCGCGGGGAGCTGTTTTTT
TRBD1,TRBJ2-7,.,TRBV6-5,CASRTGGGPYEQYF,TGTGCCAGCAGAACAGGGGGAGGCCCCTACGAGCAGTACTTC
TRBD1,TRBJ1-1,.,TRBV9,CASSDLGQENTEAFF,TGTGCCAGCAGCGACCTCGGACAGGAGAACACTGAAGCTTTCTTT
.,TRBJ1-1,.,TRBV19,CATLEDGDTEAFF,TGTGCCACCCTAGAGGACGGGGATACTGAAGCTTTCTTT
.,TRBJ2-1,.,TRBV6-5,CATRILVNNEQFF,TGTGCCACCCGAATACTAGTGAACAATGAGCAGTTCTTC
.,TRBJ1-6,.,TRBV5-4,CASSFTLNSPLHF,TGTGCCAGCAGCTTTACTCTCAATTCACCCCTCCACTTT